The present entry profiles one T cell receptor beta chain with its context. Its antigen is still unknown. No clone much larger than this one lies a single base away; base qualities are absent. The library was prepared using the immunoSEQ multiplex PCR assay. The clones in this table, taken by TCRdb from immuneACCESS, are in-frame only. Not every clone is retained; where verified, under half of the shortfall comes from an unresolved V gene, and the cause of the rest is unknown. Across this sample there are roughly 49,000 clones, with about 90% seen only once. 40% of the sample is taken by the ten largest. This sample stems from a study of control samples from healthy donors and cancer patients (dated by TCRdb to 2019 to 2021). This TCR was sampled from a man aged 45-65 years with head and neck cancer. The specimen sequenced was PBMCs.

The nucleotide sequence is given as TGCGCCAGCACGGGTGCTCTTTCCACCAATGAGCAGTTCTTC. Its coded protein is CASTGALSTNEQFF. This sequence uses TRBV5-1 and TRBJ2-1, with no confidently assigned D gene. Counted from cysteine to phenylalanine, this CDR3 has 14 amino acids. The retained sequence is limited to the CDR3, 42 bases, with the frame set at the first base. The junction carries 16 bases between V and J, which are trimmed by 6 bases and 6 bases respectively. Reading the germline V gene gives CDR1 SGHRS and CDR2 YFSETQ.